This T cell receptor beta chain is drawn from a study of patients and donors after allogeneic stem cell transplantation. V was pared by 2 bases and J by 1 base, with 14 bases between. The CDR3 spans 16 residues. Germline CDR1 LGHNA, CDR2 YNFKEQ. Each CDR3 protein gets one entry after TCRdb re-called the RT-PCR reads with MiXCR. In the table there are about 960,000 distinct CDR3 sequences, about a sixth of which are singletons. Sequenced: blood, either unsorted or a sorted T cell fraction (not recorded which). The chain is built from TRBV4-2 and TRBJ1-2, with a tentative D call TRBD1 (5 bases). The sequence came from a human donor who was either an allogeneic HSCT recipient or a stem cell or donor lymphocyte infusion donor (not recorded which). It is not recorded whose cells these are; they may come from a transplant donor. Written as DNA, the CDR3 is TGTGCCAGCAGCCAATATAACGGACACCGTAACTATGGCTACACCTTC. Translated: CASSQYNGHRNYGYTF.